A single sample gave rise to the 26 T cell receptor beta chains below, sequenced in a study of T-cell reconstitution after alpha-beta-depleted transplantation in children. Unique molecular identifiers tagged the TCRbeta library. TCRdb analysed the PCR reads with MiXCR anew, one entry per CDR3 protein. The profile shows about 540,000 distinct CDR3 sequences, about 18% of them singletons. The sample consisted of PBMCs from the stem cell graft donor, taken from the stem cell graft. These receptor sequences come from a human donor who donated a stem cell graft to a child with acute lymphoblastic leukemia.

This clonotype was observed a handful of times. The chain is built from TRBV5-1 and TRBJ2-5; D is unresolved. The ends were cut back, 3 bases at V and 1 base at J, with 16 bases in the middle. The CDR3 runs to 16 residues. Germline V gene lookup returns CDR1 SGHRS and CDR2 YFSETQ. The CDR3, as DNA: TGCGCCAGCAGCTCAGCAGTGAGGACGGGCCAAGAGACCCAGTACTTC. Protein sequence: CASSSAVRTGQETQYF.

CDR3 in amino acids: CASSQDRVFREQYF. The DNA of the CDR3 is TGTGCCAGCAGCCAAGACAGGGTGTTTCGCGAGCAGTACTTC. The chain employs TRBV3-1 and TRBJ2-7; possibly TRBD1 for D (5 bases). V lost 0 bases and J lost 6, with 12 bases in between. The CDR3 has 14 residues. Germline-derived CDR1 and CDR2 are LGHDT and YNNKEL (reference sequence).

This clonotype occurred a few times. The V and J genes are TRBV20-1 and TRBJ1-2, with D hard to call. The CDR3 contains 15 residues. From germline, CDR1 is DFQATT and CDR2 SNEGSKA (reference sequence). V was clipped by 3 bases and J by 2 bases, with 16 bases between them. Here the CDR3 reads CSASKVEGVNYGYTF. For the CDR3, the DNA is TGCAGTGCTAGTAAGGTTGAGGGAGTGAACTATGGCTACACCTTC.

This chain joins TRBV24-1 and TRBJ2-1; TRBD2 aligns across 8 bases. V trimming: 4 bases; J trimming: 5 bases; junction bases outside the gene matches: 6. The CDR3 contains 15 residues. Per the germline V gene, CDR1 is KGHDR and CDR2 is SFDVKD. The CDR3 DNA follows: TGTGCCACCAGTGAGAAACTAGCGGAACACAATGAGCAGTTCTTC. The encoded protein is CATSEKLAEHNEQFF.

The rearrangement joins TRBV20-1 to TRBJ1-1; D ambiguous. From germline, CDR1 is DFQATT and CDR2 SNEGSKA (reference sequence). The V and J ends lost 7 bases and 4 bases respectively, with 25 bases between them. This CDR3 comprises 16 residues. CDR3 DNA sequence: TGCAGTGTTGCCTGTTCCCCCCCCTTCTTGGGCACTGAAGCTTTCTTT. Protein: CSVACSPPFLGTEAFF.

This clonotype was counted ten times or more. The rearrangement joins TRBV5-1 to TRBJ2-7; 8 bases match TRBD2. With V trimmed by 1 base and J by 3 bases, 3 bases remained unmatched. Germline values: CDR1 SGHRS, CDR2 YFSETQ. This CDR3 has 14 residues. CDR3 sequence reads: CASSLNSGSYEQYF. As DNA, the CDR3 is TGCGCCAGCAGCTTGAACAGCGGGAGCTACGAGCAGTACTTC.

V is TRBV5-1 and J is TRBJ2-2; D gene ambiguous. Between the trimmed V and J ends, which lost 1 base and 3 bases, there was a span of 7 bases. Germline loops: CDR1 SGHRS, CDR2 YFSETQ. The CDR3 is made up of 14 amino acids. In DNA, the CDR3 is TGCGCCAGCAGCTTGTTAACAGACACCGGGGAGCTGTTTTTT. It specifies CASSLLTDTGELFF. The full variable domain, completed using reference TRBV5-1 and TRBJ2-2, is KAGVTQTPRYLIKTRGQQVTLSCSPISGHRSVSWYQQTPGQGLQFLFEYFSETQRNKGNFPGRFSGRQFSNSRSEMNVSTLELGDSALYLCASSLLTDTGELFFGEGSRLTVL.

This clonotype appeared a few times. The chain carries TRBV6-1 and TRBJ2-3, with D uncertain. V was clipped by 3 bases and J by 2 bases, with 6 bases between them. Germline loops: CDR1 MNHNS, CDR2 SASEGT. The CDR3 has 13 residues. The CDR3 loop reads CASSEDNTDTQYF. The CDR3, as DNA: TGTGCCAGCAGTGAGGATAACACAGATACGCAGTATTTT.

This clonotype was detected only a few times. V usage is TRBV7-3 and J usage is TRBJ2-5; 8 bases line up with TRBD2. The CDR3 totals 15 residues. V lost 5 bases to trimming and J lost 2 bases; unmatched junction nucleotides: 7. Germline CDR1 reads SGHTA; CDR2 reads FQGTGA. The CDR3 reads CASSILSGIQETQYF. CDR3 DNA sequence: TGTGCCAGCAGCATTCTTAGCGGGATTCAAGAGACCCAGTACTTC.

V and J are TRBV10-3 and TRBJ2-7; no clear D gene. Germline assignment: CDR1 ENHRY and CDR2 SYGVKD. V was clipped by 3 bases and J by 0 bases, with 12 bases between them. The CDR3 spans 15 residues. CDR3 bases: TGTGCCATCAGTGACGGGCAGGAGAGCTCCTACGAGCAGTACTTC. Residues: CAISDGQESSYEQYF.

This chain connects TRBV11-2 to TRBJ2-5; the match to TRBD1 covers 9 bases. CDR1 SGHAT and CDR2 FQNNGV come from the germline V gene. The CDR3 is made up of 15 amino acids. The V gene end was trimmed by 5 bases and the J gene end by 4 bases; junction bases not matched to a gene: 8. The CDR3 coding sequence is TGTGCCAGCAGCCCCGGGACAGGGTTAGGAGAGACCCAGTACTTC. It codes for CASSPGTGLGETQYF.

This rearrangement joins TRBV5-1 to TRBJ2-7; D is unresolved. The V end lost 0 bases, the J end lost 3 bases, and 10 bases lay between the germline ends. This CDR3 has 14 residues. Germline V gene lookup returns CDR1 SGHRS and CDR2 YFSETQ. The CDR3 reads CASSLATDLYEQYF. Written as DNA, the CDR3 is TGCGCCAGCAGCTTGGCAACGGACCTCTACGAGCAGTACTTC.

The CDR3 sequence: CSASDRGNSPLHF. CDR3 DNA sequence: TGCAGTGCTAGTGACAGGGGTAATTCACCCCTCCACTTT. J is TRBJ1-6 and V is TRBV20-1; 8 bases map to TRBD1. Trimming took 3 bases from V and 6 from J; bases not matched to a gene: 1. The CDR3 covers 13 residues. From germline, CDR1 is DFQATT and CDR2 SNEGSKA (reference sequence).

The chain links TRBV5-1 to TRBJ2-3; D not resolved. Trimming left V 0 bases short and J 9 bases short, with 14 bases between. Germline values: CDR1 SGHRS, CDR2 YFSETQ. The CDR3 totals 14 residues. In DNA, the CDR3 is TGCGCCAGCAGCTTGGGGTCAGGCCCGCGGACGCAGTATTTT. It encodes CASSLGSGPRTQYF.

This clonotype was observed a few times. The chain uses TRBV30 and TRBJ1-2; D is uncertain. Germline CDR1 reads GTSNPN; CDR2 reads SVGIG (reference sequence). The CDR3 runs to 14 residues. Trimming pared 2 bases from V and 8 bases from J, leaving 18 bases between. The CDR3 loop reads CAWSMNPEVGGYTF. CDR3 sequence (DNA): TGTGCCTGGAGTATGAATCCCGAGGTTGGGGGCTACACCTTC.

V is TRBV12-3 or TRBV12-4 and J is TRBJ1-1; unclear D gene. The CDR3 length is 14 residues. Trimming left V 5 bases short and J 1 base short, with 11 bases between. The CDR3 DNA reads TGTGCCAGCAGTCGCACTTCAAAGAACACTGAAGCTTTCTTT. It encodes CASSRTSKNTEAFF.

This clonotype was seen more than once but under ten times. CDR3 nucleotides: TGCGCCAGCAGCTTCAGGGGTAGGTCCTACGAGCAGTACTTC. This codes for CASSFRGRSYEQYF. The chain joins TRBV5-1 to TRBJ2-7; D possibly corresponds to TRBD1 (6 bases). The germline gives CDR1 SGHRS, CDR2 YFSETQ. Trimming shortened V by 2 bases and J by 1 base, and 10 bases separated the two germline ends. The CDR3 covers 14 residues.

The sample holds a few counts of this clonotype. V gene TRBV7-3 combines with J gene TRBJ2-2, with D unclear. Trimming took 5 bases from V and 5 from J, leaving 9 bases between them. In germline, CDR1 is SGHTA, CDR2 FQGTGA. The CDR3 is 13 residues long. Here the CDR3 DNA reads TGTGCCAGCAGCAAGTCAGTAACCGGGGAGCTGTTTTTT. Translating gives CASSKSVTGELFF.

The chain employs TRBV25-1 and TRBJ2-3; D is undetermined. Between the trimmed V and J ends, which lost 4 bases and 6 bases, there was a span of 11 bases. The CDR3 is 13 amino acids. Germline V lookup: CDR1 MGHDK, CDR2 SYGVNS. The CDR3 loop is CASSALLGDTQYF. The CDR3 coding sequence is TGTGCCAGCAGTGCCCTACTCGGGGATACGCAGTATTTT.

Note on this clonotype: The junction departs from the called germline gene at one end, perhaps through a read error. CDR3 DNA sequence: TGTGCCAGCAGATTAGCGGGAGGGCCCGGGACCCAGTACTTC. Translating gives CASRLAGGPGTQYF. This rearrangement joins TRBV12-3 or TRBV12-4 to TRBJ2-5; the match to TRBD2 covers 11 bases. The CDR3 is 14 amino acids.

The chain employs TRBV20-1 and TRBJ2-5; D gene unclear. Germline CDR1 DFQATT, CDR2 SNEGSKA (reference sequence). Trimming took off 1 base at V and 6 bases at J, with 9 bases between the two ends. CDR3 length: 12 amino acids. CDR3 in amino acids: CSARVQRQTQYF. CDR3 bases: TGCAGTGCTAGAGTTCAGAGGCAGACCCAGTACTTC.

This chain links TRBV2 with TRBJ2-5; D is unresolved. Germline loops: CDR1 SNHLY, CDR2 FYNNEI. The V end lost 7 bases, the J end lost 0 bases, and 3 bases lay between the germline ends. This CDR3 has 11 residues. The CDR3 here is CASTYQETQYF. The CDR3 DNA reads TGTGCCAGCACTTACCAAGAGACCCAGTACTTC. Drawing the rest from reference TRBV2 and TRBJ2-5, the complete variable domain is EPEVTQTPSHQVTQMGQEVILRCVPISNHLYFYWYRQILGQKVEFLVSFYNNEISEKSEIFDDQFSVERPDGSNFTLKIRSTKLEDSAMYFCASTYQETQYFGPGTRLLVL.

This clonotype has a count of ten or more. V gene TRBV6-5 combines with J gene TRBJ2-1; D may be TRBD1 or TRBD2 (5 bases each). The CDR3 consists of 14 residues. CDR1 MNHEY and CDR2 SVGAGI come from the germline V gene. V lost 0 bases and J 10 bases, leaving 13 bases between the germline ends. The CDR3, as DNA: TGTGCCAGCAGTTACTCACGGGGCGTCGGGGAGCAGTTCTTC. Its translation: CASSYSRGVGEQFF.

There are a few counts of this clonotype. The gene calls are TRBV24-1 and TRBJ2-3; D gene uncertain. Trimming pared 3 bases from V and 2 bases from J, leaving 8 bases between. Germline CDR1 KGHDR, CDR2 SFDVKD. There are 14 residues in the CDR3. The CDR3 loop is CATSDPVPTDTQYF. The CDR3 DNA follows: TGTGCCACCAGTGATCCGGTCCCCACAGATACGCAGTATTTT.

The chain carries TRBV4-1 and TRBJ2-2; tentative D call: TRBD2 (6 bases). Looked up from germline, CDR1 is MGHRA and CDR2 is YSYEKL. The CDR3 is made up of 15 amino acids. V was clipped by 1 base and J by 1 base, with 7 bases between them. CDR3 in DNA: TGCGCCAGCAGCCAAGCTAGCGTGAACACCGGGGAGCTGTTTTTT. It codes for CASSQASVNTGELFF.

This clonotype has just a few counts. V is TRBV7-3 and J is TRBJ2-1; D may be TRBD2 (5 bases). The CDR3 is made up of 15 amino acids. Trimming removed 2 bases from V and 2 bases from J, with 10 bases in between. Germline values: CDR1 SGHTA, CDR2 FQGTGA. CDR3 sequence (DNA): TGTGCCAGCAGCTTATTTAAGGGAGCCTACAATGAGCAGTTCTTC. The encoded protein is CASSLFKGAYNEQFF.